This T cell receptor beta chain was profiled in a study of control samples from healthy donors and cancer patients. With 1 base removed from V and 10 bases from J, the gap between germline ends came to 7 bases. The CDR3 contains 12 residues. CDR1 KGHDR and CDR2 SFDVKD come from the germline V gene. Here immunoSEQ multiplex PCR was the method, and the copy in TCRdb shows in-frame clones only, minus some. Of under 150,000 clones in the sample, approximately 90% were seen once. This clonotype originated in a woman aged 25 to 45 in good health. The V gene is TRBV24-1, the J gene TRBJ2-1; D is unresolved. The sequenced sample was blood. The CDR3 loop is CATSDFRGEQFF. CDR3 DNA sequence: TGTGCCACCAGTGATTTTCGCGGAGAGCAGTTCTTC.